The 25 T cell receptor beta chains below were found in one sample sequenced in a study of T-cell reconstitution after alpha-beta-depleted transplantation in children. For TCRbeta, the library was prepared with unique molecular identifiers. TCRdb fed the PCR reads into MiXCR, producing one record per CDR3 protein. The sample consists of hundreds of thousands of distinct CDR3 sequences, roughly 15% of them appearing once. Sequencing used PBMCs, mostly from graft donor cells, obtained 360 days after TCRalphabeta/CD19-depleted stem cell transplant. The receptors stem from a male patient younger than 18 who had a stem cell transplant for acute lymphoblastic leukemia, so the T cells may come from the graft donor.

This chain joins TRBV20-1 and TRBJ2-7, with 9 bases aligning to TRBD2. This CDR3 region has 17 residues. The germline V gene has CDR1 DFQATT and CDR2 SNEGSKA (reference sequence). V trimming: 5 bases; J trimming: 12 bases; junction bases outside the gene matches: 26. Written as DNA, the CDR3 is TGCAGTGCTGTACAGGGAGGTCTAGCGGGGAGCTTCCTACGGGGGTACTTC. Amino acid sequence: CSAVQGGLAGSFLRGYF.

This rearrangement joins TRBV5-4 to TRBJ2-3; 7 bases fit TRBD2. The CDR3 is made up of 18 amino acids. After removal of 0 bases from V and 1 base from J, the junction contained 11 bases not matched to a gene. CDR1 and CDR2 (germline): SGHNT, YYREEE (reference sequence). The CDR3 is CASSLEEGLTLRTDTQYF. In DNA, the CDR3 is TGTGCCAGCAGCTTGGAGGAGGGACTAACTCTCCGCACAGATACGCAGTATTTT.

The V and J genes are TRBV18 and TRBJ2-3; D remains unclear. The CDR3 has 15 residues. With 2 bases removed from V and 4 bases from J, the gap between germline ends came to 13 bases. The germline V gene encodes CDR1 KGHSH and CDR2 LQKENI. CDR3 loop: CASSPIGPKADTQYF. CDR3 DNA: TGTGCCAGCTCACCAATAGGACCAAAGGCAGATACGCAGTATTTT.

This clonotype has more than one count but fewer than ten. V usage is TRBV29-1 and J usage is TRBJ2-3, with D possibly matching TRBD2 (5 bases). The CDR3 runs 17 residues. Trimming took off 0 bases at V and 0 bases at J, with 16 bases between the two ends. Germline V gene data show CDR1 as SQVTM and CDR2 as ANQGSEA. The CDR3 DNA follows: TGCAGCGTTGAAGAAGAGTGGCTAGCTAAGAGCACAGATACGCAGTATTTT. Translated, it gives CSVEEEWLAKSTDTQYF.

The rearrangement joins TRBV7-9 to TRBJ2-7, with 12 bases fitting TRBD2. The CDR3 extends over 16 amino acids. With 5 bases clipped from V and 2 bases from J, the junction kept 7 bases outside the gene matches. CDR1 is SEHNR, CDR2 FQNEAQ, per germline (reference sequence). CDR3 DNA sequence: TGTGCCAGCAGCCCCGATGGACTAGCGGGACCCTACGAGCAGTACTTC. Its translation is CASSPDGLAGPYEQYF. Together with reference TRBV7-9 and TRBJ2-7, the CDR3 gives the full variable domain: DTGVSQNPRHKITKRGQNVTFRCDPISEHNRLYWYRQTLGQGPEFLTYFQNEAQLEKSRLLSDRFSAERPKGSFSTLEIQRTEQGDSAMYLCASSPDGLAGPYEQYFGPGTRLTVT.

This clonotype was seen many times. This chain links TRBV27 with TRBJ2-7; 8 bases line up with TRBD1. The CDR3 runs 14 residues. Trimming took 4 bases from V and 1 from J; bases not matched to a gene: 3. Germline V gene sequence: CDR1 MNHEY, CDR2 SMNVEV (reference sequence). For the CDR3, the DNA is TGTGCCAGCAGTTGGCAGGGGGCTTCCTACGAGCAGTACTTC. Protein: CASSWQGASYEQYF.

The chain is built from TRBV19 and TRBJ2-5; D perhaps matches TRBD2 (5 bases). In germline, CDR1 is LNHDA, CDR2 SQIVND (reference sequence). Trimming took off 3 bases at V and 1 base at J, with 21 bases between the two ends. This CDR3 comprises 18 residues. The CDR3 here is CASSIRPLLGRTQETQYF. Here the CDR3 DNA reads TGTGCCAGTAGTATCCGGCCCCTTCTGGGGAGAACCCAAGAGACCCAGTACTTC.

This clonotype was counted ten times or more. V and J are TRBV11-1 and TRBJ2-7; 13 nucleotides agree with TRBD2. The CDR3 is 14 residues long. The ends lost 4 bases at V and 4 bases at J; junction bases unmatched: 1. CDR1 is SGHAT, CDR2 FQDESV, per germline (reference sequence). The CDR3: CASSWTSGRYEQYF. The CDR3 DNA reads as TGTGCCAGCAGCTGGACTAGCGGGAGATACGAGCAGTACTTC. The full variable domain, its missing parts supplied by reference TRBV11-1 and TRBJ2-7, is EAEVAQSPRYKITEKSQAVAFWCDPISGHATLYWYRQILGQGPELLVQFQDESVVDDSQLPKDRFSAERLKGVDSTLKIQPAELGDSAMYLCASSWTSGRYEQYFGPGTRLTVT.

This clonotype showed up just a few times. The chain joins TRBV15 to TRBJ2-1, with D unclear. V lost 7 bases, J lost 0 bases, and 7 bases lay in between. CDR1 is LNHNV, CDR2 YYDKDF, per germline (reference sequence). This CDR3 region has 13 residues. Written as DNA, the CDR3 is TGTGCCACCACTCCAAGCTCCTACAATGAGCAGTTCTTC. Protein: CATTPSSYNEQFF.

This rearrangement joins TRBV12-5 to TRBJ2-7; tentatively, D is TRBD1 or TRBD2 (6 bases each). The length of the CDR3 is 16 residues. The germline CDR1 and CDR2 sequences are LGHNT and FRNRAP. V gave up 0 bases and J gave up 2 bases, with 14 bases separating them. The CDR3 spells CASGLVSRGRPYEQYF. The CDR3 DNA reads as TGTGCTAGTGGTTTGGTGTCTAGGGGGAGGCCCTACGAGCAGTACTTC. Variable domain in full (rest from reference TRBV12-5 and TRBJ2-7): DARVTQTPRHKVTEMGQEVTMRCQPILGHNTVFWYRQTMMQGLELLAYFRNRAPLDDSGMPKDRFSAEMPDATLATLKIQPSEPRDSAVYFCASGLVSRGRPYEQYFGPGTRLTVT.

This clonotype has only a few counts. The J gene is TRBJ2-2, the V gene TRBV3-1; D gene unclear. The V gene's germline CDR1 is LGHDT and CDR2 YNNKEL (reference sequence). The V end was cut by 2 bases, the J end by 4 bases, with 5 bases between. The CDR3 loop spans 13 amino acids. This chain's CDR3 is CASSQSLTGELFF. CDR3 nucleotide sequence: TGTGCCAGCAGCCAATCACTCACCGGGGAGCTGTTTTTT. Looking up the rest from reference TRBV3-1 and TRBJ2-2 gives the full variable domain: DTAVSQTPKYLVTQMGNDKSIKCEQNLGHDTMYWYKQDSKKFLKIMFSYNNKELIINETVPNRFSPKSPDKAHLNLHINSLELGDSAVYFCASSQSLTGELFFGEGSRLTVL.

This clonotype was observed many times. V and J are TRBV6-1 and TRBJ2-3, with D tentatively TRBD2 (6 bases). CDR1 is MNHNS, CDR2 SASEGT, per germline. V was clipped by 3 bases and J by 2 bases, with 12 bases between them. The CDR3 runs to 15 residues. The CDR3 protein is CASSDLGTATDTQYF. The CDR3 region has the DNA TGTGCCAGCAGTGACCTCGGGACTGCCACAGATACGCAGTATTTT.

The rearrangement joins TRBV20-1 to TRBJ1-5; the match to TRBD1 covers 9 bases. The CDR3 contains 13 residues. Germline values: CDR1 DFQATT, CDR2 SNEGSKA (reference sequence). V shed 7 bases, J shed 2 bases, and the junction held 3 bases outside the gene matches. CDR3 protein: CSVGQGGNQPQHF. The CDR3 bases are TGCAGTGTGGGACAGGGTGGCAATCAGCCCCAGCATTTT.

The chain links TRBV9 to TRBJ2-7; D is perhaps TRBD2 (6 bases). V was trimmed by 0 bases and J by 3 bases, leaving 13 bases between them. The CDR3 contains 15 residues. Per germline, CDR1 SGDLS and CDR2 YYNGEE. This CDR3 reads CASSVGRGVNYEQYF. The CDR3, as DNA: TGTGCCAGCAGCGTAGGGCGGGGAGTCAACTACGAGCAGTACTTC.

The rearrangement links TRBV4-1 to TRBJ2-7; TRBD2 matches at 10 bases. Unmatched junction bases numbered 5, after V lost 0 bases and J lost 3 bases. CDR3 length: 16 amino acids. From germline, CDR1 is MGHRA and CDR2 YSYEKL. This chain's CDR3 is CASSQDNSGRGYEQYF. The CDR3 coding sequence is TGCGCCAGCAGCCAAGATAACAGCGGGAGGGGCTACGAGCAGTACTTC.

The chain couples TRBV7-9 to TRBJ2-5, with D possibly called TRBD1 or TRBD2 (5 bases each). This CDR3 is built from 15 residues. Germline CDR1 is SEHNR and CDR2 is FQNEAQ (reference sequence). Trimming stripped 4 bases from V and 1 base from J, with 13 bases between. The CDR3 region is CASSSGFGGQETQYF. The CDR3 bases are TGTGCCAGCAGCTCCGGGTTTGGGGGCCAAGAGACCCAGTACTTC.

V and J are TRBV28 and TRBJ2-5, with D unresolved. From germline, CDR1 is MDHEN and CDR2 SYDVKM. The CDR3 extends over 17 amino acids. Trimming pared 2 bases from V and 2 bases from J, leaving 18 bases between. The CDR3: CASSLGRIYRLQETQYF. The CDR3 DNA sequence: TGTGCCAGCAGTTTAGGACGCATTTATAGGCTGCAAGAGACCCAGTACTTC.

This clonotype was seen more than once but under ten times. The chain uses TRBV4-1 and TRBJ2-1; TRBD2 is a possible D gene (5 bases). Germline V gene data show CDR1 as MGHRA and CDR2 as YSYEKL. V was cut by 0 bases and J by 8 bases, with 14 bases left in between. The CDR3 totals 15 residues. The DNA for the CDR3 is TGCGCCAGCAGCCAAGAGCGGGCCCAAAGGCATGAGCAGTTCTTC. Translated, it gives CASSQERAQRHEQFF.

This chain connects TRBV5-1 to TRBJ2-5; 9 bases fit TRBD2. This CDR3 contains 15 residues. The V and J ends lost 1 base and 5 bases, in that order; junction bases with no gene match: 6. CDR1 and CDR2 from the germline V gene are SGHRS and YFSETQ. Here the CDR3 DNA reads TGCGCCAGCAGCTTGCCTAGCGGGAATTTGGAGACCCAGTACTTC. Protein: CASSLPSGNLETQYF.

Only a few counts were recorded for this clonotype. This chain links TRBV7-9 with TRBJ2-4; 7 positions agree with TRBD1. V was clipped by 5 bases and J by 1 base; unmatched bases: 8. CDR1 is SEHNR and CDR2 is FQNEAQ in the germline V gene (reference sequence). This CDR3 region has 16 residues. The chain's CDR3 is CASSPTGAEAKNIQYF. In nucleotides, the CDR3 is TGTGCCAGCAGCCCTACAGGGGCGGAGGCCAAAAACATTCAGTACTTC.

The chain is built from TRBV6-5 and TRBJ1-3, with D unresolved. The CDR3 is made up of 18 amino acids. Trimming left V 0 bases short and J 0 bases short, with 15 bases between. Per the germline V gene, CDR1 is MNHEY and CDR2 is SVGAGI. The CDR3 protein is CASSYSKKAGNSGNTIYF. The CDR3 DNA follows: TGTGCCAGCAGTTACTCGAAAAAGGCCGGGAACTCTGGAAACACCATATATTTT.

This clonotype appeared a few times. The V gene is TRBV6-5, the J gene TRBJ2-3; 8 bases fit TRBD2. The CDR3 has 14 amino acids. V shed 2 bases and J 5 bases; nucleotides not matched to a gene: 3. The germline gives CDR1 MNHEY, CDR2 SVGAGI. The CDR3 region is CASSYGLAGDTQYF. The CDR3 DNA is TGTGCCAGCAGTTACGGACTAGCCGGAGATACGCAGTATTTT.

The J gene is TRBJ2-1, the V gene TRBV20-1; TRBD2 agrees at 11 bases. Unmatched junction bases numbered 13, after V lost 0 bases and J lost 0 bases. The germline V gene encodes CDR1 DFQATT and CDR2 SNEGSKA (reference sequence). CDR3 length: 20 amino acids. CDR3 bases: TGCAGTGCTAGAGATAGGCAAAAAGGGGGACTAGCGGACTCCTACAATGAGCAGTTCTTC. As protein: CSARDRQKGGLADSYNEQFF.

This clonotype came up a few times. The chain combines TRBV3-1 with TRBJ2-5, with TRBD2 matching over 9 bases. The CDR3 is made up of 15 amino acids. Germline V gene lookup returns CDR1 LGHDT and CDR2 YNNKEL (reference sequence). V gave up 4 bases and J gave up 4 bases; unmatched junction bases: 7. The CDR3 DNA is TGTGCCAGCAGCCTAAGTTCACTAGCGGGAGAGACCCAGTACTTC. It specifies CASSLSSLAGETQYF.

CDR3 sequence reads: CASRSSGSRFYEQYF. As DNA, the CDR3 is TGTGCCAGCAGATCGTCGGGATCAAGGTTCTACGAGCAGTACTTC. The V call is TRBV28, the J call TRBJ2-7; D is perhaps TRBD2 (5 bases). CDR1 MDHEN and CDR2 SYDVKM come from the germline V gene. CDR3 length equals 15 residues. The V end lost 6 bases, the J end lost 3 bases, and 18 bases lay between the germline ends.